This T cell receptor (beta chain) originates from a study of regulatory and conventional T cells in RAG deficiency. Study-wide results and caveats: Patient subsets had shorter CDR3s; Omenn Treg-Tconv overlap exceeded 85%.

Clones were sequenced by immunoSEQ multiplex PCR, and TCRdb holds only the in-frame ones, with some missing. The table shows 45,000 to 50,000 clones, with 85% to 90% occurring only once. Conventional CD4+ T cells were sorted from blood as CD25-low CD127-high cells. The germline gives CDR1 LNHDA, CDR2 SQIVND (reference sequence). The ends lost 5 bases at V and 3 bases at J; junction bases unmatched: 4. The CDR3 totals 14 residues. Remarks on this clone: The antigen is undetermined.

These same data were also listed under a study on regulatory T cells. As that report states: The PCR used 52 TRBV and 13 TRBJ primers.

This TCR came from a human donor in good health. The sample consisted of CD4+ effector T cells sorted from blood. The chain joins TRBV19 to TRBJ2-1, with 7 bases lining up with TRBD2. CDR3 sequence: CASSPLADYNEQFF. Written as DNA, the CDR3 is TGTGCCAGTAGTCCCCTAGCGGACTACAATGAGCAGTTCTTC.